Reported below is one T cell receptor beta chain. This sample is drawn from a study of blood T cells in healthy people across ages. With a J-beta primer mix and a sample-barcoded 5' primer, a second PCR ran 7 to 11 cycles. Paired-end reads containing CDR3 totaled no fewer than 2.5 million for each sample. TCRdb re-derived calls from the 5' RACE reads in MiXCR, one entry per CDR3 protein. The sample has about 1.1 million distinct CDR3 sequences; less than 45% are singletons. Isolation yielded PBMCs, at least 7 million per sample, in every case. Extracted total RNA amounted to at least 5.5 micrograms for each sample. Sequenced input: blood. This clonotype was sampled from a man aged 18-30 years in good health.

The chain's CDR3 is CASSHLDRDNEQFF. DNA of the CDR3: TGCGCCAGCAGCCACCTTGACCGCGACAATGAGCAGTTCTTC. This chain joins TRBV4-1 and TRBJ2-1, with D hard to call. The length of the CDR3 is 14 residues. The V gene lost 3 bases and the J gene lost 5 bases, with 11 bases spanning the gap. The germline V gene encodes CDR1 MGHRA and CDR2 YSYEKL.